A selection of T cell receptor beta chains follows, all from one sample in a study of PD-1 blockade in classical Hodgkin lymphoma. Sequencing was performed with immunoSEQ multiplex PCR; in TCRdb, only in-frame clones are kept and a portion is missing. In the table there are 20,000 to 25,000 clones, 69% of which are singletons. Sequenced here: peripheral blood mononuclear cells (PBMCs), sampled at baseline. The receptors were sampled from a human donor with classical Hodgkin lymphoma. Each CDR3 is given with its conserved first and last residue. D genes are given only for firm matches. Clone size, where shown, is once, few, many, or a class for clones that have expanded.

D	J	V	size	CDR3	DNA
TRBD1	TRBJ2-1	TRBV5-6	.	CASSRTGGLGSYNEQFF	TGTGCCAGCAGCCGGACAGGGGGCCTCGGCTCCTACAATGAGCAGTTCTTC
TRBD2	TRBJ2-1	TRBV11-2	.	CASSYPGAGGRYNEQFF	TGTGCCAGCAGCTACCCTGGAGCGGGGGGGCGCTACAATGAGCAGTTCTTC
.	TRBJ2-2	TRBV2	few	CASSVRTDTNTGELFF	TGTGCCAGCAGTGTGCGGACAGATACGAACACCGGGGAGCTGTTTTTT
TRBD2	TRBJ2-7	TRBV5-5	medium-sized	CASSFRDYYEQYF	TGTGCCAGCAGCTTTAGGGACTACTACGAGCAGTACTTC
TRBD1	TRBJ2-1	TRBV19	.	CASSIDQGGENEQFF	TGTGCCAGTAGTATAGATCAAGGGGGCGAGAATGAGCAGTTCTTC
.	TRBJ2-3	TRBV12-5	.	CASGLSYTDTQYF	TGTGCTAGTGGTTTAAGCTACACAGATACGCAGTATTTT
.	TRBJ1-5	TRBV5-1	once	CASSLGGYQPQHF	TGCGCCAGCAGCTTGGGGGGGTACCAGCCCCAGCATTTT
TRBD1	TRBJ1-1	TRBV6-5	few	CASSYSQGATTEAFF	TGTGCCAGCAGTTACTCTCAGGGGGCTACCACTGAAGCTTTCTTT
.	TRBJ2-2	TRBV11-2	once	CASSPQSYSGELFF	TGTGCCAGCAGCCCTCAGTCGTACTCCGGGGAGCTGTTTTTT
.	TRBJ1-5	TRBV7-2	.	CASSLARISNQPQHF	TGTGCCAGCAGCTTAGCCAGGATCTCCAATCAGCCCCAGCATTTT
TRBD1	TRBJ2-1	TRBV13	.	CASSPRTGGNEQFF	TGTGCCAGCAGCCCCAGGACAGGAGGTAATGAGCAGTTCTTC
.	TRBJ2-3	TRBV7-9	once	CASQPAAGQSTDTQYF	TGTGCCAGCCAGCCGGCCGCGGGACAAAGCACAGATACGCAGTATTTT
.	TRBJ1-1	TRBV7-9	medium-sized	CASSMTETPEAFF	TGTGCCAGCAGCATGACAGAGACCCCTGAAGCTTTCTTT
.	TRBJ1-2	TRBV5-4	.	CASSLGGSYGYTF	TGTGCCAGCAGCTTGGGAGGGTCCTATGGCTACACCTTC
.	TRBJ1-1	TRBV7-6	few	CASSLEIADEAFF	TGTGCCAGCAGCTTAGAGATCGCCGACGAAGCTTTCTTT
TRBD2	TRBJ2-3	TRBV7-9	.	CASSPPSGGDTDTQYF	TGTGCCAGCAGCCCACCCAGCGGGGGAGACACAGATACGCAGTATTTT
.	TRBJ2-2	TRBV30	few	CAWSGFTGTGELFF	TGTGCCTGGAGTGGGTTTACGGGCACCGGGGAGCTGTTTTTT
TRBD1	TRBJ2-3	TRBV4-3	.	CASSQGGTGGIDTQYF	TGCGCCAGCAGCCAAGGGGGAACAGGGGGTATAGATACGCAGTATTTT
.	TRBJ1-5	TRBV7-9	.	CASRFPGQPQHF	TGTGCCAGCAGATTTCCAGGGCAGCCCCAGCATTTT
.	TRBJ1-4	TRBV30	.	CAWRETSGDEKLFF	TGTGCCTGGAGAGAAACCTCCGGGGATGAAAAACTGTTTTTT
TRBD2	TRBJ2-3	TRBV6-5	.	CASRRDRDYDTQYF	TGTGCCAGCAGAAGAGACCGGGACTACGATACGCAGTATTTT
TRBD2	TRBJ2-7	TRBV7-9	.	CASSSTSSGASPYEQYF	TGTGCCAGCAGCTCCACCTCGAGCGGGGCCTCCCCCTACGAGCAGTACTTC
.	TRBJ2-4	TRBV5-1	.	CASSLVPSLNIQYF	TGCGCCAGCAGCTTGGTCCCTTCTCTGAACATTCAGTACTTC
.	TRBJ2-5	TRBV7-6	.	CASSLAVKLAETQYF	TGTGCCAGCAGCTTAGCGGTCAAACTAGCAGAGACCCAGTACTTC
TRBD1	TRBJ1-4	TRBV19	.	CASSTQTGANEKLFF	TGTGCCAGTAGTACTCAGACAGGGGCGAATGAAAAACTGTTTTTT
.	TRBJ1-1	TRBV29-1	.	CSVFLGRMNTEAFF	TGCAGCGTTTTCCTTGGACGGATGAACACTGAAGCTTTCTTT
TRBD1	TRBJ2-7	TRBV4-1	.	CASSLIRGQTFYEQYF	TGCGCCAGCAGCCTTATCAGGGGGCAAACCTTCTACGAGCAGTACTTC
.	TRBJ2-2	TRBV5-1	.	CASSLVGVAGELFF	TGCGCCAGCAGCTTGGTAGGGGTAGCCGGGGAGCTGTTTTTT
TRBD1	TRBJ1-1	TRBV9	once	CASSVEGGGDTEAFF	TGTGCCAGCAGCGTAGAAGGGGGCGGGGACACTGAAGCTTTCTTT
.	TRBJ2-1	TRBV9	.	CASSVEGGGADEQFF	TGTGCCAGCAGCGTAGAGGGTGGGGGGGCAGATGAGCAGTTCTTC
.	TRBJ1-1	TRBV10-1	.	CASSDSAGATEAFF	TGCGCCAGCAGTGATTCGGCCGGGGCCACTGAAGCTTTCTTT
TRBD1	TRBJ2-1	TRBV7-9	.	CASSPGTGIRSSYNEQFF	TGTGCCAGCAGCCCGGGGACAGGGATTAGGAGCTCCTACAATGAGCAGTTCTTC
.	TRBJ1-1	TRBV28	.	CASSPTGFFVNTEAFF	TGTGCCAGCAGTCCTACAGGGTTCTTTGTGAACACTGAAGCTTTCTTT
.	TRBJ1-1	TRBV7-2	once	CASSLITLNTEAFF	TGTGCCAGCAGCCTAATCACGCTGAACACTGAAGCTTTCTTT
.	TRBJ2-5	TRBV7-6	.	CASSLDAEQETQYF	TGTGCCAGCAGCTTAGATGCAGAACAAGAGACCCAGTACTTC
.	TRBJ2-1	TRBV9	.	CASSYYYGYNEQFF	TGTGCCAGCAGTTACTATTACGGGTACAATGAGCAGTTCTTC